The 15 T cell receptor beta chains below all came from one sample that was sequenced in a study of siplizumab effects on memory and regulatory T cells (dated by TCRdb to the late 2010s). Library prep was done by the immunoSEQ multiplex PCR assay. TCRdb retrieved this table from immuneACCESS and kept in-frame rearrangements only. Not all clones are present; in checked studies, unresolved V genes account for under half, and no reason is known for the remainder. Within this sample are approximately 91,000 clones, with roughly 94% of them counted one time only. Roughly 18% of the sample goes to the ten largest clones. Sequencing used CD8+ T cells sorted from blood. These receptor sequences come from a human donor in good health.

The CDR3 coding sequence is TGTGCCAGCAGCTCTAGCGGAAACTCCTACAATGAGCAGTTCTTC. It encodes CASSSSGNSYNEQFF. The gene calls are TRBV11-3 and TRBJ2-1, with 7 bases that match TRBD2. Germline trimming cut 4 bases from V and 0 bases from J; bases unmatched to any gene: 3. The germline CDR1 and CDR2 sequences are SGHNT and YENEEA. The CDR3 contains 15 residues.

The rearrangement links TRBV27 to TRBJ2-1; the D gene is possibly TRBD2 (6 bases). CDR1 MNHEY and CDR2 SMNVEV come from the germline V gene (reference sequence). Trimming stripped 6 bases from V and 12 bases from J, with 18 bases between. CDR3 length: 13 amino acids. DNA for the CDR3: TGTGCCAGCAGGCGAACCTCTGGGACTGCGCAGTTCTTC. Its protein product is CASRRTSGTAQFF.

The V and J genes are TRBV27 and TRBJ2-1; TRBD2 matches 13 bases. Losses at the gene ends were 4 bases for V and 6 bases for J; bases not matched to a gene: 9. The V gene's germline CDR1 is MNHEY and CDR2 SMNVEV (reference sequence). CDR3 length: 17 residues. In DNA, the CDR3 is TGTGCCAGCAGTTCCTGGACTAGCGGGAGTATTGTCAATGAGCAGTTCTTC. This encodes CASSSWTSGSIVNEQFF.

V usage is TRBV29-1 and J usage is TRBJ2-1; TRBD1 might be the D (6 bases). Trimming took 3 bases from V and 6 from J, leaving 9 bases between them. The CDR3 contains 12 residues. From germline, CDR1 is SQVTM and CDR2 ANQGSEA. CDR3 in amino acids: CSVERQANEQFF. CDR3 DNA sequence: TGCAGCGTTGAGCGACAGGCCAATGAGCAGTTCTTC.

V gene TRBV19 combines with J gene TRBJ2-7; D is uncertain. Trimming removed 3 bases from V and 2 bases from J, with 11 bases in between. The CDR3 totals 14 residues. The germline V gene has CDR1 LNHDA and CDR2 SQIVND (reference sequence). The CDR3 sequence is CASSIWADTYEQYF. CDR3 DNA sequence: TGTGCCAGTAGTATTTGGGCAGATACCTACGAGCAGTACTTC.

The chain is built from TRBV7-8 and TRBJ2-7; D gene uncertain. The germline V gene encodes CDR1 SGHVS and CDR2 FQNEAQ. The CDR3 spans 14 residues. V lost 5 bases, J lost 3 bases, and 14 bases lay in between. CDR3 sequence reads: CASSPRSLLYEQYF. The CDR3 DNA is TGTGCCAGCAGCCCGCGATCACTACTCTACGAGCAGTACTTC.

This chain uses TRBV11-1 with TRBJ2-3; 7 positions agree with TRBD1. V was pared by 5 bases and J by 4 bases, with 6 bases of the junction left unmatched. The CDR3 is made up of 14 amino acids. Per the germline V gene, CDR1 is SGHAT and CDR2 is FQDESV (reference sequence). The DNA of the CDR3 is TGTGCCAGCAGCATTGACAGGGCCCCAGATACGCAGTATTTT. Amino acid sequence: CASSIDRAPDTQYF.

The sample holds one count of this clone. The rearrangement joins TRBV21-1 to TRBJ1-5. TRBV21-1 is a known pseudogene. The CDR3 has 17 amino acids. The CDR3 nucleotides are TGTGCCAGCAGCAAAGCGCTTGAGGGAACGGGCAATCAGCCCCAGCATTTT. Its protein product is CASSKALEGTGNQPQHF.

The rearrangement uses TRBV19 and TRBJ2-5; the match to TRBD2 covers 11 bases. The CDR3 is 22 amino acids. Losses at the gene ends were 6 bases for V and 1 base for J; bases not matched to a gene: 25. Germline-derived CDR1 and CDR2 are LNHDA and SQIVND (reference sequence). CDR3 DNA: TGTGCCAGTAGAGCTCCCGGGACTAGCGGTTCCATCCGACCTCCGTGCCAAGAGACCCAGTACTTC. Amino acids: CASRAPGTSGSIRPPCQETQYF. Based on the CDR3 plus reference TRBV19 and TRBJ2-5, the full variable domain is DGGITQSPKYLFRKEGQNVTLSCEQNLNHDAMYWYRQDPGQGLRLIYYSQIVNDFQKGDIAEGYSVSREKKESFPLTVTSAQKNPTAFYLCASRAPGTSGSIRPPCQETQYFGPGTRLLVL.

The chain couples TRBV9 to TRBJ2-1; D unclear. V was trimmed by 4 bases and J by 0 bases, leaving 14 bases between them. CDR1 SGDLS and CDR2 YYNGEE come from the germline V gene. This CDR3 spans 16 amino acids. CDR3 DNA: TGTGCCAGCAGCCCCGCCGGGCCAAGCTCCTACAATGAGCAGTTCTTC. Translating gives CASSPAGPSSYNEQFF.

The V gene is TRBV19, the J gene TRBJ2-5; 7 nucleotides align to TRBD1. The germline CDR1 and CDR2 sequences are LNHDA and SQIVND (reference sequence). V was pared by 9 bases and J by 2 bases, with 6 bases of the junction left unmatched. The CDR3 sequence is 13 residues long. In DNA form, the CDR3 reads TGTGCCAGCAGTCGACAGGGTCAAGAGACCCAGTACTTC. Translated, it gives CASSRQGQETQYF. Full variable domain (missing parts from reference TRBV19 and TRBJ2-5): DGGITQSPKYLFRKEGQNVTLSCEQNLNHDAMYWYRQDPGQGLRLIYYSQIVNDFQKGDIAEGYSVSREKKESFPLTVTSAQKNPTAFYLCASSRQGQETQYFGPGTRLLVL.

The rearrangement uses TRBV4-1 and TRBJ2-1; D not resolved. The CDR3 loop spans 15 amino acids. The germline gives CDR1 MGHRA, CDR2 YSYEKL. Trimming removed 4 bases at V and 0 bases at J, with 10 bases between. The CDR3 region has the DNA TGCGCCAGCAGCCTAGTTTTCGGCTCCTACAATGAGCAGTTCTTC. Encoded protein: CASSLVFGSYNEQFF.

The chain employs TRBV7-9 and TRBJ2-5; D call uncertain. The CDR3 covers 13 residues. Looked up from germline, CDR1 is SEHNR and CDR2 is FQNEAQ (reference sequence). The V and J ends lost 3 bases and 4 bases respectively, with 9 bases between them. CDR3 DNA: TGTGCCAGCAGCTTTGTTTCGAGAGAGACCCAGTACTTC. Residues: CASSFVSRETQYF.

The V call is TRBV28, the J call TRBJ2-3; no reliable D call. The V end was cut by 1 base, the J end by 2 bases, with 13 bases between. CDR1 MDHEN and CDR2 SYDVKM come from the germline V gene. This CDR3 spans 16 amino acids. This CDR3 is CASSLLASDPTDTQYF. The CDR3 nucleotides are TGTGCCAGCAGTTTATTGGCTTCGGATCCCACAGATACGCAGTATTTT.

This chain joins TRBV7-9 and TRBJ1-1; no reliable D call. CDR1 is SEHNR and CDR2 is FQNEAQ in the germline V gene (reference sequence). V gave up 0 bases and J gave up 1 base, with 6 bases separating them. The CDR3 has 14 amino acids. CDR3 sequence: CASSLAEGNTEAFF. CDR3 sequence (DNA): TGTGCCAGCAGCTTAGCGGAGGGGAACACTGAAGCTTTCTTT.